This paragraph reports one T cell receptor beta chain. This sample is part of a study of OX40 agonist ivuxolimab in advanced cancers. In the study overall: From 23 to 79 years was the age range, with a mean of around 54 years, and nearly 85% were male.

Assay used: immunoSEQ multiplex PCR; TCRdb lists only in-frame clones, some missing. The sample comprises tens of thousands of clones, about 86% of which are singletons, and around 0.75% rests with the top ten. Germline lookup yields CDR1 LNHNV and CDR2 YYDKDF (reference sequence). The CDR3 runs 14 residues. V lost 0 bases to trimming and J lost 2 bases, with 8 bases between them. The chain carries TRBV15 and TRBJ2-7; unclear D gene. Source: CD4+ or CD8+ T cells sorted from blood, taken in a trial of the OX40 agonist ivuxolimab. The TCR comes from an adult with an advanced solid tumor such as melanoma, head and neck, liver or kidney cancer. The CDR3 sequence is CATSRDLETYEQYF. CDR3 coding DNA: TGTGCCACCAGCAGAGATTTAGAGACCTACGAGCAGTACTTC.